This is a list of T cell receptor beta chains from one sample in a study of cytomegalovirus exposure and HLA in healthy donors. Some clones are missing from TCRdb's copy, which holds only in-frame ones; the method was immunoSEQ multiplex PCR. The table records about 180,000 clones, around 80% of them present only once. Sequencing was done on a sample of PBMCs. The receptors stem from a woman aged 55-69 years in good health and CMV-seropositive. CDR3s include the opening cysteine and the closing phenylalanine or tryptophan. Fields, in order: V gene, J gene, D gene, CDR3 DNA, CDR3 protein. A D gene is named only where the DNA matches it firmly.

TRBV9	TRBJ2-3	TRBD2	TGTGCCAGCAGCCCCCGACTAGCGGGAGCCAGTGCAGATACGCAGTATTTT	CASSPRLAGASADTQYF
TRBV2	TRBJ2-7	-	TGTGCCAGCAGTTACTCCGGGGGGCCGTACGAGCAGTACTTC	CASSYSGGPYEQYF
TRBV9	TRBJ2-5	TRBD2	TGTGCCAGCAGCGTATCTAGCGGACCCCTTGAGACCCAGTACTTC	CASSVSSGPLETQYF
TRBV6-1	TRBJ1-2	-	TGTGCCAGCAGTCATACCCAAACTGGTAATGGCTACACCTTC	CASSHTQTGNGYTF
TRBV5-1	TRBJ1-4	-	TGCGCCAGCAGCTTGGCCGGTAGTAGCCATAATGAAAAACTGTTTTTT	CASSLAGSSHNEKLFF
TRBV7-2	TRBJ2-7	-	TGTGCCAGCAGCCTACAGACGACCAATACCTACGAGCAGTACTTC	CASSLQTTNTYEQYF
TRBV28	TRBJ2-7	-	TGTGCCAGCAGTTTCGACCCTCTTAGAGGGGGTCTCACCTACGAGCAGTACTTC	CASSFDPLRGGLTYEQYF
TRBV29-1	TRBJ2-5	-	TGCAGCGTTCGGTCAGAGACCCAGTACTTC	CSVRSETQYF
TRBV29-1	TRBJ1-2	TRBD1	TGCAGCGTTGAGGGGGACAGGGGGAACTATGGCTACACCTTC	CSVEGDRGNYGYTF
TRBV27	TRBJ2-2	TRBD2	TGTGCCAGCAGTCCCTGGGGAGGGGGGGAGCTGTTTTTT	CASSPWGGGELFF
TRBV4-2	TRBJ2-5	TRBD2	TGTGCCAGCAGCCAGATCCCGGGACTAGCGGGAGGAACGGAGGAGACCCAGTACTTC	CASSQIPGLAGGTEETQYF
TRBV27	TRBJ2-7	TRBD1	TGTGCCAGCTCTGTGACAGGGGCCAACTACGAGCAGTACTTC	CASSVTGANYEQYF
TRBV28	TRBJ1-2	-	TGTGCCCTTAATAGAGGGGGAAGCTATGGCTACACCTTC	CALNRGGSYGYTF
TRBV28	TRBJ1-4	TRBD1	TGTGCCAGCAGAGACGGGACAGTTCGTGAAAAACTGTTTTTT	CASRDGTVREKLFF
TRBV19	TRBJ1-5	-	TGTGCCAGTACTAGTGGCAATCAGCCCCAGCATTTT	CASTSGNQPQHF
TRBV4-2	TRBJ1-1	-	TGTGCCAGCAGCCGTACACAAAACACTGAAGCTTTCTTT	CASSRTQNTEAFF
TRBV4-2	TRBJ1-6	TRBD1	TGTGCCAGCAGCGGACAGGGGGAAAATTCACCCCTCCACTTT	CASSGQGENSPLHF
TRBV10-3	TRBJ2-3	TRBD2	TGTGCCATCCAAAAACTAGCGGGAGACACAGATACGCAGTATTTT	CAIQKLAGDTDTQYF
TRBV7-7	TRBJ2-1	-	TGTGCTAGCAGCTTCGGGGGAGCATGGTACAATGAGCAGTTCTTC	CASSFGGAWYNEQFF
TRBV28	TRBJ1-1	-	TGTGCCAGCGATTTTCTTGACAGGCCCAGCACTGAAGCTTTCTTT	CASDFLDRPSTEAFF
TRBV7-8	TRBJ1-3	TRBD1	TGTGCCAGCAGCGCCGACAGGGAGGCTGGAAACACCATATATTTT	CASSADREAGNTIYF